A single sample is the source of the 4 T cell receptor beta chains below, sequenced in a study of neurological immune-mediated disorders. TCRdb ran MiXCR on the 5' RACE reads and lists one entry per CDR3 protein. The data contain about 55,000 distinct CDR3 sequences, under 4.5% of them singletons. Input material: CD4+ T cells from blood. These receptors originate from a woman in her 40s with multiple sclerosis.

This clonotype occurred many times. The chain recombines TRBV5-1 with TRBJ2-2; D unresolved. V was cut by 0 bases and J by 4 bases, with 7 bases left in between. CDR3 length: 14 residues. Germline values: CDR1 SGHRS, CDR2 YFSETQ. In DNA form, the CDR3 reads TGCGCCAGCAGCTTGGATGTGAGCACCGGGGAGCTGTTTTTT. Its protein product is CASSLDVSTGELFF.

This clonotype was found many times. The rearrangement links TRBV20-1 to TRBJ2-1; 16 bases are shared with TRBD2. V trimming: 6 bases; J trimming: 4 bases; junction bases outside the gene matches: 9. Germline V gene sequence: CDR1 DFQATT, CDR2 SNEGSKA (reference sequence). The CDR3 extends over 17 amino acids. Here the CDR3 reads CSALPGTSGGAYNEQFF. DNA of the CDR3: TGCAGTGCCCTCCCGGGGACTAGCGGGGGGGCATACAATGAGCAGTTCTTC.

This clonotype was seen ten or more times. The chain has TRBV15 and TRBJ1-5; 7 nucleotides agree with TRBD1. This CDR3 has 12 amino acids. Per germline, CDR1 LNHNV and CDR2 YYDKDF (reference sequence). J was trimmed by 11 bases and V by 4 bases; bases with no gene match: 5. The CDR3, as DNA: TGTGCCACCAGCATAGGGGGCCGGGCCCAGCATTTT. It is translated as CATSIGGRAQHF.

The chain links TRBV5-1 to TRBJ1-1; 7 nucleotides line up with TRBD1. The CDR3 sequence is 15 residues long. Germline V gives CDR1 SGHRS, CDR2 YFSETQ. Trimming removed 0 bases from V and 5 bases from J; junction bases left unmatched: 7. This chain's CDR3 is CASSLGPQGGTEAFF. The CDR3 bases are TGCGCCAGCAGCTTGGGACCTCAGGGGGGGACTGAAGCTTTCTTT.